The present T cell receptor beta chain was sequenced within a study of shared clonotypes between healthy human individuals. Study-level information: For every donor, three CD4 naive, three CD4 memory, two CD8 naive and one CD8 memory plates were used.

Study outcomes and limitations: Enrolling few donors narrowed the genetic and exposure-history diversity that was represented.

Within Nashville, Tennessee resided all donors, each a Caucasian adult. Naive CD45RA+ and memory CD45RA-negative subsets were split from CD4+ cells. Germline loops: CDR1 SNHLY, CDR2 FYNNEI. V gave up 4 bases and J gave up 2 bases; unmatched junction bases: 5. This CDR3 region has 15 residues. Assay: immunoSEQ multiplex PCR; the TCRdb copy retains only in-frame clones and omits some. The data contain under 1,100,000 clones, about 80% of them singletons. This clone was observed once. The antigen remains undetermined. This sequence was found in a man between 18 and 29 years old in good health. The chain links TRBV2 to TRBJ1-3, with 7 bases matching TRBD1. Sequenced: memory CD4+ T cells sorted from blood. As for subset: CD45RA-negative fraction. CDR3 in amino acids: CASSVRQGTGNTIYF. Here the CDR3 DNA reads TGTGCCAGCAGTGTACGACAGGGAACTGGAAACACCATATATTTT.